These 27 T cell receptor beta chains were sequenced from one sample in a study of OX40 agonist ivuxolimab in advanced cancers. Library method: the immunoSEQ multiplex PCR assay. As stored in TCRdb, this immuneACCESS dataset retains in-frame rearrangements with V and J assigned. A fraction of the clones does not appear; measured against another copy, unresolved V genes explain less than half of the discrepancy, and the remainder lacks a known reason. The sample table holds 77,000 or so clones, of which approximately 89% were seen once. The leading ten clones occupy around 2% of the sample. The sequencing used CD4+ or CD8+ T cells sorted from blood, collected in a trial of the OX40 agonist ivuxolimab. These TCRs come from an adult with an advanced solid tumor such as melanoma, head and neck, liver or kidney cancer.

V and J are TRBV6-5 and TRBJ1-2, with unresolved D. Germline lookup yields CDR1 MNHEY and CDR2 SVGAGI. Trimming removed 6 bases from V and 8 bases from J, with 19 bases in between. The CDR3 spans 14 residues. CDR3 loop: CASSRSPLGWGYTF. The CDR3 DNA sequence: TGTGCCAGCAGCCGTTCCCCGCTTGGCTGGGGCTACACCTTC.

The V and J genes are TRBV20-1 and TRBJ1-5; no firm D call. The CDR3 is made up of 11 amino acids. The germline gives CDR1 DFQATT, CDR2 SNEGSKA (reference sequence). Between the trimmed V and J ends, which lost 6 bases and 2 bases, there was a span of 5 bases. The CDR3 bases are TGCAGTGCCGCGGGCAATCAGCCCCAGCATTTT. It yields the protein CSAAGNQPQHF.

This clone was picked up one time. The chain employs TRBV11-2 and TRBJ1-1; 10 bases line up with TRBD1. J was trimmed by 1 base and V by 5 bases; bases with no gene match: 7. CDR1 is SGHAT and CDR2 is FQNNGV in the germline V gene. The CDR3 has 16 amino acids. CDR3 coding DNA: TGTGCCAGCAGCCCCGGGACAGGGGATTGGAACACTGAAGCTTTCTTT. Its protein is CASSPGTGDWNTEAFF.

This clone was found once. The CDR3 loop is CASSIGDRETQYF. For the CDR3, the DNA is TGTGCCAGTAGTATAGGGGACAGAGAGACCCAGTACTTC. The chain uses TRBV19 and TRBJ2-5; 7 nucleotides line up with TRBD1. The CDR3 contains 13 residues. V was pared by 1 base and J by 4 bases, with 0 bases of the junction left unmatched. Germline lookup yields CDR1 LNHDA and CDR2 SQIVND (reference sequence).

This chain links TRBV4-1 with TRBJ1-2, with 7 bases fitting TRBD1. This CDR3 spans 11 amino acids. V dropped 8 bases and J dropped 4; count of bases not matched to a gene: 1. Germline V CDR1 and CDR2: MGHRA, YSYEKL. CDR3 coding DNA: TGCGCCAGCGGGGACAGCTATGGCTACACCTTC. This encodes CASGDSYGYTF.

This clone was found once. The gene calls are TRBV28 and TRBJ1-5, with a tentative D call TRBD1 (6 bases). The V and J ends lost 4 bases and 6 bases respectively, with 16 bases between them. This CDR3 spans 15 amino acids. CDR1 MDHEN and CDR2 SYDVKM come from the germline V gene. CDR3 loop: CASSSYRERAQPQHF. The CDR3 nucleotides read TGTGCCAGCAGTTCCTACAGGGAAAGGGCTCAGCCCCAGCATTTT.

The rearrangement joins TRBV7-9 to TRBJ1-5; D uncertain. The CDR3 spans 16 residues. Trimming removed 1 base from V and 4 bases from J, with 14 bases in between. Germline V gene data show CDR1 as SEHNR and CDR2 as FQNEAQ (reference sequence). DNA for the CDR3: TGTGCCAGCAGCTTAGGAGAAGGCTTGGGAAATCAGCCCCAGCATTTT. Protein: CASSLGEGLGNQPQHF.

V usage is TRBV7-3 and J usage is TRBJ2-6; D ambiguous. CDR3 length equals 15 residues. V lost 5 bases and J 0 bases, leaving 8 bases between the germline ends. Germline-derived CDR1 and CDR2 are SGHTA and FQGTGA. In DNA, the CDR3 is TGTGCCAGCAGCGTACAGAACTCTGGGGCCAACGTCCTGACTTTC. It codes for CASSVQNSGANVLTF.

The gene calls are TRBV28 and TRBJ1-2, with D perhaps TRBD1 (6 bases). The V gene lost 5 bases and the J gene lost 6 bases, with 13 bases spanning the gap. This CDR3 region has 13 residues. Germline V gene lookup returns CDR1 MDHEN and CDR2 SYDVKM. CDR3 in amino acids: CASSIRQENGYTF. The CDR3 DNA reads as TGTGCCAGCAGTATCCGACAGGAGAATGGCTACACCTTC.

The CDR3: CATGIQRISGNTIYF. In nucleotides, the CDR3 is TGTGCCACCGGGATCCAAAGGATCTCTGGAAACACCATATATTTT. The chain joins TRBV10-3 to TRBJ1-3, with D uncertain. The V end lost 10 bases, the J end lost 0 bases, and 16 bases lay between the germline ends. The CDR3 extends over 15 amino acids. The germline V gene encodes CDR1 ENHRY and CDR2 SYGVKD.

The rearrangement joins TRBV6-4 to TRBJ1-1; no clear D. CDR3 size: 13 residues. The V gene lost 3 bases and the J gene lost 6 bases, with 11 bases spanning the gap. The V gene's germline CDR1 is MRHNA and CDR2 SNTAGT. The CDR3 spells CASSDVAGSEAFF. The CDR3 DNA reads as TGTGCCAGCAGTGATGTGGCGGGGTCTGAAGCTTTCTTT.

This chain connects TRBV9 to TRBJ2-2; D may be TRBD1 or TRBD2 (6 bases each). The germline V and J ends were trimmed by 6 bases and 3 bases, with 12 bases remaining between them. Germline lookup yields CDR1 SGDLS and CDR2 YYNGEE. This CDR3 region has 14 residues. This CDR3 is CASKTRGDTGELFF. In DNA form, the CDR3 reads TGTGCCAGCAAAACAAGGGGGGACACCGGGGAGCTGTTTTTT. The variable domain in full, completed from reference TRBV9 and TRBJ2-2, reads DSGVTQTPKHLITATGQRVTLRCSPRSGDLSVYWYQQSLDQGLQFLIQYYNGEERAKGNILERFSAQQFPDLHSELNLSSLELGDSALYFCASKTRGDTGELFFGEGSRLTVL.

The chain joins TRBV18 to TRBJ2-1, with 11 positions matching TRBD2. V lost 5 bases, J lost 8 bases, and 8 bases stayed unmatched. The CDR3 loop spans 15 amino acids. Germline V gives CDR1 KGHSH, CDR2 LQKENI. CDR3 residues: CASSRLAGGGDEQFF. CDR3 bases: TGTGCCAGCTCAAGGCTAGCGGGAGGTGGGGATGAGCAGTTCTTC.

The V call is TRBV7-2, the J call TRBJ2-7; the match to TRBD2 covers 9 bases. The CDR3 length is 15 residues. Germline values: CDR1 SGHTA, CDR2 FQGNSA. V lost 4 bases, J lost 2 bases, and 6 bases stayed unmatched. CDR3 coding DNA: TGTGCCAGCAGCTCCCTAGCGGGGAAAGCCTACGAGCAGTACTTC. Protein product: CASSSLAGKAYEQYF.

The rearrangement links TRBV11-2 to TRBJ1-2; 7 bases fit TRBD1. With V trimmed by 5 bases and J by 6 bases, 3 bases remained unmatched. This CDR3 region has 12 residues. Germline V gives CDR1 SGHAT, CDR2 FQNNGV. CDR3 loop: CASSPGGNGYTF. In DNA form, the CDR3 reads TGTGCCAGCAGCCCAGGGGGAAATGGCTACACCTTC.

This sequence joins TRBV7-2 and TRBJ2-7; 8 bases agree with TRBD1. V was clipped by 2 bases and J by 4 bases; unmatched bases: 4. CDR3 size: 14 residues. Germline V lookup: CDR1 SGHTA, CDR2 FQGNSA. The CDR3 here is CASSLRTGSYEQYF. The CDR3 nucleotides are TGTGCCAGCAGCTTAAGGACAGGGAGTTACGAGCAGTACTTC.

The genes are TRBV28 and TRBJ2-7; unclear D gene. The germline gives CDR1 MDHEN, CDR2 SYDVKM. V gave up 8 bases and J gave up 0 bases, with 11 bases separating them. The CDR3 loop spans 13 amino acids. Here the CDR3 reads CASHRAISYEQYF. For the CDR3, the DNA is TGTGCCAGCCACCGGGCGATCTCCTACGAGCAGTACTTC.

The chain combines TRBV5-1 with TRBJ2-1; 11 bases fit TRBD2. Trimming at V came to 3 bases and at J to 6 bases, leaving 2 bases not matched to a gene. Germline CDR1 and CDR2: SGHRS and YFSETQ. This CDR3 has 14 residues. CDR3 amino acids: CASSWTSGLNEQFF. The CDR3 nucleotides are TGCGCCAGCAGCTGGACTAGCGGGCTCAATGAGCAGTTCTTC.

This chain uses TRBV27 with TRBJ1-2; D is perhaps TRBD1 (5 bases). The CDR3 is made up of 13 amino acids. The V gene lost 3 bases and the J gene lost 5 bases, with 10 bases spanning the gap. Germline CDR1 and CDR2: MNHEY and SMNVEV (reference sequence). The CDR3 DNA follows: TGTGCCAGCAGTTTCGGGGGGGGATATGGCTACACCTTC. This encodes CASSFGGGYGYTF.

This sequence joins TRBV30 and TRBJ2-1; D possibly corresponds to TRBD2 (6 bases). Germline CDR1 GTSNPN, CDR2 SVGIG (reference sequence). V gave up 0 bases and J gave up 9 bases, with 15 bases separating them. The CDR3 loop spans 14 amino acids. This CDR3 reads CAWSVDSTRGEQFF. For the CDR3, the DNA is TGTGCCTGGAGTGTCGACTCGACTAGGGGTGAGCAGTTCTTC.

The genes are TRBV5-1 and TRBJ2-3; perhaps TRBD2 as D (6 bases). The V and J ends lost 2 bases and 0 bases respectively, with 13 bases between them. In germline, CDR1 is SGHRS, CDR2 YFSETQ. The CDR3 extends over 16 amino acids. DNA for the CDR3: TGCGCCAGCAGCTTAGTTGCGGGGCGTAGCACAGATACGCAGTATTTT. It specifies CASSLVAGRSTDTQYF.

The chain links TRBV6-5 to TRBJ1-5, with D hard to call. This CDR3 contains 15 residues. CDR1 and CDR2 (germline): MNHEY, SVGAGI. Trimming stripped 9 bases from V and 0 bases from J, with 15 bases between. CDR3 region: CARRNQDNSNQPQHF. The CDR3 region has the DNA TGTGCCAGACGGAACCAGGATAATAGCAATCAGCCCCAGCATTTT.

This chain links TRBV7-2 with TRBJ1-2, with 8 bases identical to TRBD1. The CDR3 consists of 14 residues. J lost 3 bases, V lost 5 bases, and 5 bases had no gene match. CDR1 SGHTA and CDR2 FQGNSA come from the germline V gene. CDR3 in amino acids: CASSAQTGDYGYTF. The CDR3, as DNA: TGTGCCAGCAGCGCCCAGACAGGGGACTATGGCTACACCTTC.

The J gene is TRBJ2-3, the V gene TRBV5-6; D remains ambiguous. Germline-derived CDR1 and CDR2 are SGHDT and YYEEEE. The CDR3 sequence is 12 residues long. V was clipped by 1 base and J by 6 bases, with 6 bases between them. The CDR3 loop reads CASSLPPDTQYF. The CDR3 coding sequence is TGTGCCAGCAGCTTGCCCCCCGATACGCAGTATTTT. The full variable domain, completed using reference TRBV5-6 and TRBJ2-3, is DAGVTQSPTHLIKTRGQQVTLRCSPKSGHDTVSWYQQALGQGPQFIFQYYEEEERQRGNFPDRFSGHQFPNYSSELNVNALLLGDSALYLCASSLPPDTQYFGPGTRLTVL.

The chain has TRBV5-8 and TRBJ2-1; 7 nucleotides line up with TRBD2. The CDR3 sequence is 15 residues long. The V gene end was trimmed by 5 bases and the J gene end by 5 bases; junction bases not matched to a gene: 10. The germline V gene has CDR1 SGHTS and CDR2 YDEGEE. DNA of the CDR3: TGTGCCAGCAGTGACGGGGCGGGAGTCAACAATGAGCAGTTCTTC. Amino acids: CASSDGAGVNNEQFF.

This clone came up many times. The rearrangement joins TRBV19 to TRBJ2-7; 9 bases agree with TRBD1. Germline V CDR1 and CDR2: LNHDA, SQIVND (reference sequence). The trim removed 5 bases at V and 5 bases at J, leaving 7 bases unmatched. The CDR3 loop spans 14 amino acids. The CDR3 reads CASSPGQGLDEQYF. CDR3 DNA: TGTGCCAGTAGTCCGGGACAGGGTTTGGACGAGCAGTACTTC.

J is TRBJ1-3 and V is TRBV5-1; no reliable D call. The V end was cut by 2 bases, the J end by 0 bases, with 9 bases between. The germline V gene has CDR1 SGHRS and CDR2 YFSETQ. The CDR3 spans 15 residues. As DNA, the CDR3 is TGCGCCAGCAGCTTATCACAGAGCTCTGGAAACACCATATATTTT. Protein product: CASSLSQSSGNTIYF. Drawing the rest from reference TRBV5-1 and TRBJ1-3, the complete variable domain is KAGVTQTPRYLIKTRGQQVTLSCSPISGHRSVSWYQQTPGQGLQFLFEYFSETQRNKGNFPGRFSGRQFSNSRSEMNVSTLELGDSALYLCASSLSQSSGNTIYFGEGSWLTVV.